This T cell receptor (beta chain) was found in a study of cytomegalovirus exposure and HLA in healthy donors. General study results and limits: According to the study, roughly 160 TCR beta chains were cytomegalovirus-associated. A previous analysis found most TCR beta V segments productive roughly 87% or roughly 30% of the time. CMV serostatus was the only immune exposure information that was available.

As for this clone: Its antigen is currently unknown.

PCR used 60 Vbeta primers and 13 Jbeta primers. Generated by immunoSEQ multiplex PCR, the TCRdb table keeps only in-frame clones and is missing some. The sample records 80,000 to 95,000 clones, approximately 63% being singletons. The CDR3 covers 16 residues. Germline trimming cut 2 bases from V and 7 bases from J; bases unmatched to any gene: 8. Germline V gene lookup returns CDR1 SGHTA and CDR2 FQGNSA. The source is a woman aged 25 to 39 in good health and CMV-seronegative. The rearrangement uses TRBV7-2 and TRBJ2-1; 10 positions agree with TRBD2. Sequenced input: PBMCs. The CDR3 is CASSLSDSGRGNEQFF. In nucleotides, the CDR3 is TGTGCCAGCAGCTTAAGTGACAGCGGGAGGGGGAATGAGCAGTTCTTC.